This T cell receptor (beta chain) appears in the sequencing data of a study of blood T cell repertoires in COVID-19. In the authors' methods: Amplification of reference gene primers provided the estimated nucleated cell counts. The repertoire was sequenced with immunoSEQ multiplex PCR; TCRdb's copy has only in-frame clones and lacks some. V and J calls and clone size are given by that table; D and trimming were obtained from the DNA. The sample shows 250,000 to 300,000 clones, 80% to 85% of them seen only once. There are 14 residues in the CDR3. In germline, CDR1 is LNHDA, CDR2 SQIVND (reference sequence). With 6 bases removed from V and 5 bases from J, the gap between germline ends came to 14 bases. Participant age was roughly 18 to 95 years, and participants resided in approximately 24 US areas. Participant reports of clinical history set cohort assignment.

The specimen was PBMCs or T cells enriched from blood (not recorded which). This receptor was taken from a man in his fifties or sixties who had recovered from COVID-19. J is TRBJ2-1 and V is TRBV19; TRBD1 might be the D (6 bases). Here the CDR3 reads CASRIQGSDNEQFF. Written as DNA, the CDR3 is TGTGCCAGTAGGATACAGGGATCGGACAATGAGCAGTTCTTC.